This T cell receptor beta chain was recorded in a study of PD-1 blockade in classical Hodgkin lymphoma. About the research overall: Nivolumab dosing for patients was 3 mg/kg, administered intravenously every 2 weeks. Study-wide findings and caveats: Only CD4+ TCR diversity, not CD8+, had risen significantly by C4D1. The causes of the repertoire differences, possibly disease activity or prior therapy, remain undefined. Prior to therapy, complete responders displayed diversity much like that of newly diagnosed patients.

The ends were cut back, 0 bases at V and 2 bases at J, with 16 bases in the middle. This CDR3 has 17 residues. Germline assignment: CDR1 SGHRS and CDR2 YFSETQ. All patients relapsed after autologous stem cell transplantation, and brentuximab vedotin exposure varied. Thawed PBMCs underwent magnetic negative selection to yield purified CD4+ T cells. On this clone: The antigen remains undetermined.

Here immunoSEQ multiplex PCR was the method, and the copy in TCRdb shows in-frame clones only, minus some. This sample has around 23,000 clones; 65% to 85% occur once, and the top ten carry around 1.8%. The TCR comes from a human donor with classical Hodgkin lymphoma. V gene TRBV5-1 combines with J gene TRBJ2-3, with D possibly matching TRBD2 (6 bases). This specimen consisted of CD4+ T cells from blood, obtained at baseline. CDR3 coding DNA: TGCGCCAGCAGCTTGGACCCACCGGGACTCTACACAGATACGCAGTATTTT. Amino acid sequence: CASSLDPPGLYTDTQYF.